This TCR beta chain was obtained from a study of response to subunit inactivated influenza vaccine. There are 18 residues in the CDR3. Trimming took 1 base from V and 4 from J; bases not matched to a gene: 12. A single record per CDR3 protein comes from TCRdb applying MiXCR to the RT-PCR reads. Of under 750,000 distinct CDR3 sequences in the sample, approximately 12% are singletons; the top ten hold 9.5% to 13%. This clonotype was detected only a few times. The receptor was isolated from a man aged 50 to 60 who received an inactivated influenza vaccine. The chain is built from TRBV12-3 or TRBV12-4 and TRBJ2-1; the match to TRBD2 covers 8 bases. The sample here was PBMCs from blood, taken on the day of vaccination. The CDR3 DNA reads TGTGCCAGCAGTTTAGTGGCCAGCGGGAGCGGCAGGTACAATGAGCAGTTCTTC. It codes for CASSLVASGSGRYNEQFF.